This TCR beta chain was identified in a study of CD8 T cells in ankylosing spondylitis. Study-level points and caveats: Researchers report that disease-linked clones proved CD8+ and relatively rare in peripheral blood. Matched synovial fluid from ankylosing spondylitis patients was reported to be enriched for disease-linked clones.

TCRdb re-called the 5' RACE reads through MiXCR, storing one row per CDR3 protein. The table lists about 250,000 distinct CDR3 sequences, roughly a tenth of them singletons. CDR1 is KGHSH and CDR2 is LQKENI in the germline V gene. V lost 2 bases and J lost 5, with 15 bases in between. CDR3 size: 15 residues. On this clonotype itself: The antigen remains unidentified.

This TCR was sampled from a male donor with ankylosing spondylitis or in good health (not recorded which). This chain uses TRBV18 with TRBJ2-5; perhaps TRBD2 as D (5 bases). Material for sequencing was blood, either unsorted or a sorted T cell fraction (not recorded which). CDR3 sequence reads: CASSPSARGSETQYF. DNA of the CDR3: TGTGCCAGCTCACCATCCGCCCGGGGTTCTGAGACCCAGTACTTC. The complete variable domain, with remaining parts taken from reference TRBV18 and TRBJ2-5, reads NAGVMQNPRHLVRRRGQEARLRCSPMKGHSHVYWYRQLPEEGLKFMVYLQKENIIDESGMPKERFSAEFPKEGPSILRIQQVVRGDSAAYFCASSPSARGSETQYFGPGTRLLVL.